The clone carrying this TCR beta chain came up a few times. The target antigen is unknown. This entry belongs to a study of beta chain features in type 1 diabetes. Notes on the study in general: Fewer junction insertions and more nucleotide deletions appeared in type 1 diabetes patients.

Purity above 95% was achieved in all sorted populations. Expressed TCRB transcripts were sequenced because the entire RNA isolate underwent reverse transcription. The assay was immunoSEQ multiplex PCR, and TCRdb's table has in-frame clones only and misses some. There are roughly 350,000 clones in the sample; approximately 10% occur only once, and about 0.015% lies in the top ten. The CDR3 is made up of 15 amino acids. Germline V CDR1 and CDR2: SGHVS, FQNEAQ. With V trimmed by 5 bases and J by 2 bases, 8 bases remained unmatched. The specimen sequenced was naive CD4+ T cells from blood. The V call is TRBV7-8, the J call TRBJ2-7; 8 bases align to TRBD2. This receptor was taken from a woman in her twenties or thirties in good health. In nucleotides, the CDR3 is TGTGCCAGCAGCCCCCGAATAGCGGGAACCTACGAGCAGTACTTC. Translated, it gives CASSPRIAGTYEQYF. The whole variable domain, filled in from reference TRBV7-8 and TRBJ2-7, reads GAGVSQSPRYKVAKRGQDVALRCDPISGHVSLFWYQQALGQGPEFLTYFQNEAQLDKSGLPSDRFFAERPEGSVSTLKIQRTQQEDSAVYLCASSPRIAGTYEQYFGPGTRLTVT.